This entry describes one T cell receptor (beta chain). The data were obtained in a study of blood T cell repertoires in COVID-19. Study information: From T cells, B-cell-depleted T cells, or PBMCs came the material, which was cDNA or gDNA.

All enrollees were roughly 18 to 100 years old and from 24 US areas. Donors of Cohort 3 who recovered were those that had two negative PCRs, clearance, or symptom resolution. Authors' data handling: How many nucleated cells were present was estimated from reference gene primer amplification. Profiled with immunoSEQ multiplex PCR; TCRdb holds only in-frame clones, not every one. The V and J calls and the clone size are those of that table, but D and trimming were determined from the DNA. The sample contains about 380,000 clones, about 90% of which appear only once. There are 15 residues in the CDR3. After removal of 4 bases from V and 5 bases from J, the junction contained 7 bases not matched to a gene. Per the germline V gene, CDR1 is SGHRS and CDR2 is YFSETQ.

The receptor's source is a woman in her 30s who had recovered from COVID-19. The sequenced sample was PBMCs or T cells enriched from blood (not recorded which). V and J are TRBV5-1 and TRBJ2-1, with TRBD2 matching 9 bases. CDR3 residues: CASSPLTSGNNEQFF. CDR3 DNA sequence: TGCGCCAGCAGCCCCCTGACTAGCGGAAACAATGAGCAGTTCTTC.